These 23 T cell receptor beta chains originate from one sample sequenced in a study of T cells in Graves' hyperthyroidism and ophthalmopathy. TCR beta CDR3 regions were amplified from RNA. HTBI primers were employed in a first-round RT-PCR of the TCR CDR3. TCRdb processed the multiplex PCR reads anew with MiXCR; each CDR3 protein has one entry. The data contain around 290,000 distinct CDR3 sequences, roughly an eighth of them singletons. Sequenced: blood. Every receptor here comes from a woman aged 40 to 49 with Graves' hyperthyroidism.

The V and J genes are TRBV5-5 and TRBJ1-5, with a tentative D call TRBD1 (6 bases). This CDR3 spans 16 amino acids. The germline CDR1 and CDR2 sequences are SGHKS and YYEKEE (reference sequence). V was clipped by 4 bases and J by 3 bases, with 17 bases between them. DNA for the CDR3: TGTGCCAGCAGCCTGAGGGACACAGGATACAATCAGCCCCAGCATTTT. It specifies CASSLRDTGYNQPQHF.

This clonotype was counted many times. The CDR3 here is CASSDPGTGRAFF. The DNA for the CDR3 is TGTGCCAGCAGTGATCCCGGGACAGGGCGCGCTTTCTTT. V is TRBV6-1 and J is TRBJ1-1, with 9 bases that match TRBD1. The CDR3 covers 13 residues. CDR1 is MNHNS, CDR2 SASEGT, per germline. V was clipped by 3 bases and J by 11 bases; unmatched bases: 7.

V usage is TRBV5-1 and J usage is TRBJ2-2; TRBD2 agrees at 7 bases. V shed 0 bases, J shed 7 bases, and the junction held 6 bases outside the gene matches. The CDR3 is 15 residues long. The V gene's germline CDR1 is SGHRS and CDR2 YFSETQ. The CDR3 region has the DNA TGCGCCAGCAGCTTGGCAGGGAGGGACGGCGGGGAGCTGTTTTTT. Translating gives CASSLAGRDGGELFF. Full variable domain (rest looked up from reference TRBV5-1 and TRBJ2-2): KAGVTQTPRYLIKTRGQQVTLSCSPISGHRSVSWYQQTPGQGLQFLFEYFSETQRNKGNFPGRFSGRQFSNSRSEMNVSTLELGDSALYLCASSLAGRDGGELFFGEGSRLTVL.

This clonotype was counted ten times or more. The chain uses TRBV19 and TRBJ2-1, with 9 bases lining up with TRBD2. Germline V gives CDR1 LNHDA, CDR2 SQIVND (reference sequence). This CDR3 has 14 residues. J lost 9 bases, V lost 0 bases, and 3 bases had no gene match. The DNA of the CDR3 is TGTGCCAGTAGTATAGAACTAGCGGGCACTGAGCAGTTCTTC. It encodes CASSIELAGTEQFF.

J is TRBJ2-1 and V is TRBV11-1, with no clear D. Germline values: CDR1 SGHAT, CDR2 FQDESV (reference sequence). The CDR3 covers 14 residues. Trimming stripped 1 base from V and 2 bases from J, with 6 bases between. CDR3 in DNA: TGTGCCAGCAGCTTAGGCCTACCCTACAATGAGCAGTTCTTC. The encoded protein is CASSLGLPYNEQFF.

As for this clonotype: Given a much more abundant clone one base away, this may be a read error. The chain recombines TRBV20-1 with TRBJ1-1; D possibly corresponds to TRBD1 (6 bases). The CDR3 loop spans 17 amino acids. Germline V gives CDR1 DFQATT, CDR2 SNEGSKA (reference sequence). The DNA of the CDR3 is TGCAGTGCTAGAGATAGGGCAGGGGCGTGGGGCGACACTGGAGCTTTCTTT. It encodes CSARDRAGAWGDTGAFF.

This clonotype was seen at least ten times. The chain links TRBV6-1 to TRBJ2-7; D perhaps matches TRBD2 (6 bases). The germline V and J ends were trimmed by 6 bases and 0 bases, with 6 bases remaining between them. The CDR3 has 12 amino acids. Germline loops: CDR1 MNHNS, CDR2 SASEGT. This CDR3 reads CASRRDSYEQYF. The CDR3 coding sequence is TGTGCCAGCAGGCGGGACTCCTACGAGCAGTACTTC.

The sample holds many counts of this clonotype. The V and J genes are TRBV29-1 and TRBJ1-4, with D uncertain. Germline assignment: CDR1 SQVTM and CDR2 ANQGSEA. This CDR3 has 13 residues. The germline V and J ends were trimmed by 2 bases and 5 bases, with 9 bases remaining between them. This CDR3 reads CSVERWENEKLFF. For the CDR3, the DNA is TGCAGCGTTGAAAGGTGGGAAAATGAAAAACTGTTTTTT.

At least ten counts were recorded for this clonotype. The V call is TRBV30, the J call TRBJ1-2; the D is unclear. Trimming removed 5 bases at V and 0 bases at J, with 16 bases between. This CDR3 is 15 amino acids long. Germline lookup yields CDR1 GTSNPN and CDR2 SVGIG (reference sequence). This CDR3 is CAWWSGYGANYGYTF. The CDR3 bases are TGTGCCTGGTGGTCGGGGTATGGGGCTAACTATGGCTACACCTTC.

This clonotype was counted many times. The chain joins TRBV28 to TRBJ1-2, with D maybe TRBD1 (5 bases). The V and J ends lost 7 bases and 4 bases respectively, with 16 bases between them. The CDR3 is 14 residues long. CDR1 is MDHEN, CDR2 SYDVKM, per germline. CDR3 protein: CASKVDSLSYGYTF. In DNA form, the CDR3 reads TGTGCCAGCAAAGTAGACAGCCTTTCCTATGGCTACACCTTC.

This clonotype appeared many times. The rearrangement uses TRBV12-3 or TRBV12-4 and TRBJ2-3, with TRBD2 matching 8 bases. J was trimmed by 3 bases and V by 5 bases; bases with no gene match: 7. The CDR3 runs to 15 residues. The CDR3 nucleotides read TGTGCCAGCAGTCCCCCCACGGGAGGGACAGATACGCAGTATTTT. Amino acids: CASSPPTGGTDTQYF.

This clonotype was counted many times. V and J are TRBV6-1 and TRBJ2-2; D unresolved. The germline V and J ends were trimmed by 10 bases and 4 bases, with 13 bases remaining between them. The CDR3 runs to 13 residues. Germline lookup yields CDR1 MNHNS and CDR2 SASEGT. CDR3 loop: CATMGWVTGELFF. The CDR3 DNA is TGTGCCACCATGGGTTGGGTCACCGGGGAGCTGTTTTTT.

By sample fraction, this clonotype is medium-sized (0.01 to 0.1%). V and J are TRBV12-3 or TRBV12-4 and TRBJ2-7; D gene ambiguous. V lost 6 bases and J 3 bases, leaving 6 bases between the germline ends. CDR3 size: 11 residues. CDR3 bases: TGTGCCAGCAGCTCGGGCTACGAGCAGTACTTC. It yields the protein CASSSGYEQYF.

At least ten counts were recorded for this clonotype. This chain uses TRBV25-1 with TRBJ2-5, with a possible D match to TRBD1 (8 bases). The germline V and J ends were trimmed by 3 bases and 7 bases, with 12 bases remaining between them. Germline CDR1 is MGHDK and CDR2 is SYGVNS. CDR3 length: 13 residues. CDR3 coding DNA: TGTGCCAGCAGTGAGACAGGGGAGGGGACCCAGTACTTC. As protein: CASSETGEGTQYF. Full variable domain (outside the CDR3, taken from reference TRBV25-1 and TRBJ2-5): EADIYQTPRYLVIGTGKKITLECSQTMGHDKMYWYQQDPGMELHLIHYSYGVNSTEKGDLSSESTVSRIRTEHFPLTLESARPSHTSQYLCASSETGEGTQYFGPGTRLLVL.

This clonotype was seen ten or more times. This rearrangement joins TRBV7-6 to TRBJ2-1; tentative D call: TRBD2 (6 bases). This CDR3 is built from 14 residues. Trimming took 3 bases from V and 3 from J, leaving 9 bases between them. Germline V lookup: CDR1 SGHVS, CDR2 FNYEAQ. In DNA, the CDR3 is TGTGCCAGCAGCTTGGGGCGGGACTACAATGAGCAGTTCTTC. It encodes CASSLGRDYNEQFF.

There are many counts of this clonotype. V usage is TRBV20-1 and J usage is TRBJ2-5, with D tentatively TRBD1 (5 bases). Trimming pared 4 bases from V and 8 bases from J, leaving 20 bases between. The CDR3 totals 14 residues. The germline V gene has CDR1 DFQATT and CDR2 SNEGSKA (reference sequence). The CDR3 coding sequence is TGCAGTGCTAATCCGCCCCGCAGGGAAAACACCCAGTACTTC. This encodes CSANPPRRENTQYF.

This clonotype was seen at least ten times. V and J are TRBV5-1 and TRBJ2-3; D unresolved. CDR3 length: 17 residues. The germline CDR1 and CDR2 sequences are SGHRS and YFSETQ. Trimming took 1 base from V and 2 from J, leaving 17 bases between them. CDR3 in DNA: TGCGCCAGCAGCTTGTACCGGGCCACCGGGTTCACAGATACGCAGTATTTT. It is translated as CASSLYRATGFTDTQYF.

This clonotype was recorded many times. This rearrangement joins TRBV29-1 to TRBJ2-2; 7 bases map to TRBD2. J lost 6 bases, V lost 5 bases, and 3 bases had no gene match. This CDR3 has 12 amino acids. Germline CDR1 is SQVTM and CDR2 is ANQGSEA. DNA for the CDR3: TGCAGCGTTCAGACTAGCCCCGGGGAGCTGTTTTTT. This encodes CSVQTSPGELFF.

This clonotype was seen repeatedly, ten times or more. The CDR3 bases are TGTGCCAGCAGTGAATCCTGGGGACAGGCTGGAAACACCATATATTTT. It encodes CASSESWGQAGNTIYF. The rearrangement links TRBV2 to TRBJ1-3; 8 nucleotides line up with TRBD1. Germline V gene lookup returns CDR1 SNHLY and CDR2 FYNNEI. Losses at the gene ends were 2 bases for V and 2 bases for J; bases not matched to a gene: 5. The CDR3 sequence is 16 residues long.

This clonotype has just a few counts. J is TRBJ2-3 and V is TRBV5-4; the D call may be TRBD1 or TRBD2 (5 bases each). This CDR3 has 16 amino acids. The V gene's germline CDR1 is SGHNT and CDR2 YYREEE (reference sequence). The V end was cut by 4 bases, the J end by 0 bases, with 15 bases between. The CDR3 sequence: CASSPQRGPSTDTQYF. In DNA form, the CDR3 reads TGTGCCAGCAGCCCGCAGAGGGGTCCTAGCACAGATACGCAGTATTTT. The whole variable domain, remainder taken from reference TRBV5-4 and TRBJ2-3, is ETGVTQSPTHLIKTRGQQVTLRCSSQSGHNTVSWYQQALGQGPQFIFQYYREEENGRGNFPPRFSGLQFPNYSSELNVNALELDDSALYLCASSPQRGPSTDTQYFGPGTRLTVL.

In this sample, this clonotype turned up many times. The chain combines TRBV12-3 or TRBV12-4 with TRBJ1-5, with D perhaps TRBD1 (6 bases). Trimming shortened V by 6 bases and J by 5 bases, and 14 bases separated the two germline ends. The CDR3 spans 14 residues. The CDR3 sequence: CASSLGQNYQPQHF. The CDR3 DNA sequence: TGTGCCAGCAGCCTTGGACAGAACTATCAGCCCCAGCATTTT.

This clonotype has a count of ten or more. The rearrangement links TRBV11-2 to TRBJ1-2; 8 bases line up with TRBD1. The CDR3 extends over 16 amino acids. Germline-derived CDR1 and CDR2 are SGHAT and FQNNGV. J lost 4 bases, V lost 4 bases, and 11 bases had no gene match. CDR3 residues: CASSSIRGPTLYGYTF. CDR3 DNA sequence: TGTGCCAGCAGCTCCATCAGGGGGCCCACCCTCTATGGCTACACCTTC. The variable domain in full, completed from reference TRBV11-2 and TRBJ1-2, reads EAGVAQSPRYKIIEKRQSVAFWCNPISGHATLYWYQQILGQGPKLLIQFQNNGVVDDSQLPKDRFSAERLKGVDSTLKIQPAKLEDSAVYLCASSSIRGPTLYGYTFGSGTRLTVV.

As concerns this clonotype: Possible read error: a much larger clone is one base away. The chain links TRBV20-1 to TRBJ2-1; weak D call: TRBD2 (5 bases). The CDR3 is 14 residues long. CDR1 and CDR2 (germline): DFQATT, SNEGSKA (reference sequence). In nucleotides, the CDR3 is TGCAGTGCTCTAGAGCGGAGCTCCTACGATGAGCAGTTCTTC. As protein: CSALERSSYDEQFF.